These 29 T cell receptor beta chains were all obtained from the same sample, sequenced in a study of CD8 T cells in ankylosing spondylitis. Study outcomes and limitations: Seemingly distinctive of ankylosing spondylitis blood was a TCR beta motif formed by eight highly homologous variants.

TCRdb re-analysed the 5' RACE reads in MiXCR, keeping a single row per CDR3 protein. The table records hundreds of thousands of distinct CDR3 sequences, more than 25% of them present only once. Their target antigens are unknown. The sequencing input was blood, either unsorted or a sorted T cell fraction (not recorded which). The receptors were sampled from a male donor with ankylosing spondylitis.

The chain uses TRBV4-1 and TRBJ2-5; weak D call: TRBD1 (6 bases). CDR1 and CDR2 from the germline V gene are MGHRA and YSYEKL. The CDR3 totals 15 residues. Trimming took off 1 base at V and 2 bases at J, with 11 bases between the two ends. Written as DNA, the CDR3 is TGCGCCAGCAGCCAAGTGTCCAGGGGTCAAGAGACCCAGTACTTC. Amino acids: CASSQVSRGQETQYF.

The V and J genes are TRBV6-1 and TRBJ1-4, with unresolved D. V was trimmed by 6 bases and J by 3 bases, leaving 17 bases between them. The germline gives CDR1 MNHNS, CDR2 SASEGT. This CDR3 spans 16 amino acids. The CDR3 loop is CASSPLRPTANEKLFF. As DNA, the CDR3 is TGTGCCAGCAGCCCCCTAAGGCCCACGGCTAATGAAAAACTGTTTTTT.

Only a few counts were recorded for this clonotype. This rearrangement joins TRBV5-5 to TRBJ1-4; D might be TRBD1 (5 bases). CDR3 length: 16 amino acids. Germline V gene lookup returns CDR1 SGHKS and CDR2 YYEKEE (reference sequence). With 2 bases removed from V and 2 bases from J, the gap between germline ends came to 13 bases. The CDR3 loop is CASSFIQGRTNEKLFF. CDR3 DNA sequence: TGTGCCAGCAGCTTCATCCAGGGTAGGACTAATGAAAAACTGTTTTTT.

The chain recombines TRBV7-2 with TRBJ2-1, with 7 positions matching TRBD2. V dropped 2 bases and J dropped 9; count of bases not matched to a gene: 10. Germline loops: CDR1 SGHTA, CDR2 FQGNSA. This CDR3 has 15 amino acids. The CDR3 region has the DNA TGTGCCAGCAGCTTATCCGGGAGCGGGGTCCTTGAGCAGTTCTTC. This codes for CASSLSGSGVLEQFF. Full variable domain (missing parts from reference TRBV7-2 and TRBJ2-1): GAGVSQSPSNKVTEKGKDVELRCDPISGHTALYWYRQSLGQGLEFLIYFQGNSAPDKSGLPSDRFSAERTGGSVSTLTIQRTQQEDSAVYLCASSLSGSGVLEQFFGPGTRLTVL.

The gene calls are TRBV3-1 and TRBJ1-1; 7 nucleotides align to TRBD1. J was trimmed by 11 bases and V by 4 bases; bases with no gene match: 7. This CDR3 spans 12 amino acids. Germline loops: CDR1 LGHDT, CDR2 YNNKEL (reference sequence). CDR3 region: CASSRQGIGAFF. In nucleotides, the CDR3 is TGTGCCAGCAGCCGACAGGGTATAGGGGCTTTCTTT. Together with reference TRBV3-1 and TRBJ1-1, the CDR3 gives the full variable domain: DTAVSQTPKYLVTQMGNDKSIKCEQNLGHDTMYWYKQDSKKFLKIMFSYNNKELIINETVPNRFSPKSPDKAHLNLHINSLELGDSAVYFCASSRQGIGAFFGQGTRLTVV.

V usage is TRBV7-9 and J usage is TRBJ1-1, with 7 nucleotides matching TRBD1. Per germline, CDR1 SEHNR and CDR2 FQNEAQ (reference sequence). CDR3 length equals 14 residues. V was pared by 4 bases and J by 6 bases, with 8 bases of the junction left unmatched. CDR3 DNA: TGTGCCAGCAGCTCGACAGGGAGATTCTCTGAAGCTTTCTTT. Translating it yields CASSSTGRFSEAFF.

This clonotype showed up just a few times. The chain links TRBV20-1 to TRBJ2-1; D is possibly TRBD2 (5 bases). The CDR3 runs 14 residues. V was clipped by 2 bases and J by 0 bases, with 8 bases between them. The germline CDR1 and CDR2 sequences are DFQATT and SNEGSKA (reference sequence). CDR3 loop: CSARSLASYNEQFF. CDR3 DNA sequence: TGCAGTGCTAGATCGCTAGCCTCCTACAATGAGCAGTTCTTC.

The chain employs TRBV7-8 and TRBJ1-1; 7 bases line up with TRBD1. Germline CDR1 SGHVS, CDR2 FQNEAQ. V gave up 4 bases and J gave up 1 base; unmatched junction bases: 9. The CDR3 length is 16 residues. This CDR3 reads CASSYNRQGPNTEAFF. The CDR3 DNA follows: TGTGCCAGCAGCTACAATCGACAGGGCCCGAACACTGAAGCTTTCTTT.

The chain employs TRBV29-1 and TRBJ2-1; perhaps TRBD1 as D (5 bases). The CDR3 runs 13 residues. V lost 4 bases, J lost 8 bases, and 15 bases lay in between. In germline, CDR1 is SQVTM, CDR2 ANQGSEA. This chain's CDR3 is CSVVLQGLDEQFF. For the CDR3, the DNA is TGCAGCGTTGTGCTTCAGGGTCTTGATGAGCAGTTCTTC.

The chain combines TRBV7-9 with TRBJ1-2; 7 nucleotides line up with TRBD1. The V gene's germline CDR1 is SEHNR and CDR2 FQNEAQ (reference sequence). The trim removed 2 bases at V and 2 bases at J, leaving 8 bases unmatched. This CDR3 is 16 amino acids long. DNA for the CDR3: TGTGCCAGCAGCTTACCGAACCGGGACAGCAACTATGGCTACACCTTC. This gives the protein CASSLPNRDSNYGYTF.

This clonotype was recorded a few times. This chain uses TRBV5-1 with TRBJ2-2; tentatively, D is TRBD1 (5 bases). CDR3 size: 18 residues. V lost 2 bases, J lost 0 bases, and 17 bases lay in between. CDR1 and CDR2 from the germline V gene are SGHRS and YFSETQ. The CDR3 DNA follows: TGCGCCAGCAGCTTATCAGCAGGGTATCAATCGAACACCGGGGAGCTGTTTTTT. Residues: CASSLSAGYQSNTGELFF.

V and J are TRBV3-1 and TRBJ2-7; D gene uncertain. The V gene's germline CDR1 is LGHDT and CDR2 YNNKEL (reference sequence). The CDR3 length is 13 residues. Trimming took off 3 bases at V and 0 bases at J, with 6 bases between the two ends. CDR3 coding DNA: TGTGCCAGCAGCCAGCGGAACTCCTACGAGCAGTACTTC. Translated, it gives CASSQRNSYEQYF.

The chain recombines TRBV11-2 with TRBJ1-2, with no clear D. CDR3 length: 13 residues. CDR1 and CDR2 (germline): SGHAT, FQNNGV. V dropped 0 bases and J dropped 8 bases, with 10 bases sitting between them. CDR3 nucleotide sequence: TGTGCCAGCAGCTTAGATGGACGGTGGGGCTACACCTTC. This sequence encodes CASSLDGRWGYTF. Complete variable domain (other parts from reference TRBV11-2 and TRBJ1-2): EAGVAQSPRYKIIEKRQSVAFWCNPISGHATLYWYQQILGQGPKLLIQFQNNGVVDDSQLPKDRFSAERLKGVDSTLKIQPAKLEDSAVYLCASSLDGRWGYTFGSGTRLTVV.

CDR3 sequence: CASSPTPGAGGYTF. For the CDR3, the DNA is TGTGCCAGCAGCCCTACCCCAGGCGCGGGAGGCTACACCTTC. The chain carries TRBV11-2 and TRBJ1-2, with D unresolved. The CDR3 contains 14 residues. CDR1 is SGHAT, CDR2 FQNNGV, per germline. Trimming took off 5 bases at V and 8 bases at J, with 18 bases between the two ends.

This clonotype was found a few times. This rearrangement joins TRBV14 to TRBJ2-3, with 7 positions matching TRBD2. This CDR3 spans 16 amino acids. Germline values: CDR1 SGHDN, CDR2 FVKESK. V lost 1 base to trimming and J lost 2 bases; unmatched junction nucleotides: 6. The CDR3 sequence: CASSQVLAVNTDTQYF. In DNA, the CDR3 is TGTGCCAGCAGCCAAGTTCTAGCGGTCAACACAGATACGCAGTATTTT.

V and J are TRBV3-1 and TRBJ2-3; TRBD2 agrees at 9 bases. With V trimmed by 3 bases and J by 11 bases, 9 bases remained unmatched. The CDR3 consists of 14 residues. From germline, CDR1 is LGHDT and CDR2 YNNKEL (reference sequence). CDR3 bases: TGTGCCAGCAGCCAGGGACTAGCCCACGTGGGGCAGTATTTT. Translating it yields CASSQGLAHVGQYF.

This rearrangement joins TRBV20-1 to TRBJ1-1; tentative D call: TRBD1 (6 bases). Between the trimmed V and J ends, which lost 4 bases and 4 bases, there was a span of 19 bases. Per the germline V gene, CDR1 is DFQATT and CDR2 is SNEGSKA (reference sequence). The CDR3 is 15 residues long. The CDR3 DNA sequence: TGCAGTGCTACCCCGGAGGGAGGGGGTTTCACTGAAGCTTTCTTT. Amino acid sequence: CSATPEGGGFTEAFF.

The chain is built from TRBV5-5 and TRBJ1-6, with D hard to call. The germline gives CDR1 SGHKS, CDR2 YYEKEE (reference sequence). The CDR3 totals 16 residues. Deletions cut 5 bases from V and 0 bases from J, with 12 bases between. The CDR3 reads CASRGSGSSYNSPLHF. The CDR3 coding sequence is TGTGCCAGCAGAGGTTCGGGTAGCTCCTATAATTCACCCCTCCACTTT. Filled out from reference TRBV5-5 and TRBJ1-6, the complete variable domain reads DAGVTQSPTHLIKTRGQQVTLRCSPISGHKSVSWYQQVLGQGPQFIFQYYEKEERGRGNFPDRFSARQFPNYSSELNVNALLLGDSALYLCASRGSGSSYNSPLHFGNGTRLTVT.

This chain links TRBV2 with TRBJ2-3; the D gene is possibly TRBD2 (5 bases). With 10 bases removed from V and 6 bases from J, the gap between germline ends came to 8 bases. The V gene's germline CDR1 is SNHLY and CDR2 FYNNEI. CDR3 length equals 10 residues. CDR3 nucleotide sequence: TGTGCCATTAAGCGGGATACGCAGTATTTT. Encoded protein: CAIKRDTQYF.

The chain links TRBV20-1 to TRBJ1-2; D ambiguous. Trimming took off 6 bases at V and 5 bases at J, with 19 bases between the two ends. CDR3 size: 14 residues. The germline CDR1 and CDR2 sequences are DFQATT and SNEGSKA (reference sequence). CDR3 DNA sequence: TGCAGTGCCACAACCTGGGCCTCGTGGTATGGCTACACCTTC. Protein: CSATTWASWYGYTF.

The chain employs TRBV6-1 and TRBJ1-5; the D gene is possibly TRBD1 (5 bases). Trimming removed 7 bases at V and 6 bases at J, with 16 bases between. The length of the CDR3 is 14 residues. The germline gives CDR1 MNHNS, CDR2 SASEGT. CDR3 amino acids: CASNPRGGGQPQHF. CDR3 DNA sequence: TGTGCCAGCAACCCCCGGGGGGGAGGTCAGCCCCAGCATTTT.

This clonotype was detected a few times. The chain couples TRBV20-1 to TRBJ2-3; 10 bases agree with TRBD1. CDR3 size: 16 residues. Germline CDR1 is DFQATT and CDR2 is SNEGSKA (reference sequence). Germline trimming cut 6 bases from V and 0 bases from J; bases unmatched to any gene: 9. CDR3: CSARPDRGRSTDTQYF. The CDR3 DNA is TGCAGTGCCCGCCCGGACAGGGGGAGGAGCACAGATACGCAGTATTTT.

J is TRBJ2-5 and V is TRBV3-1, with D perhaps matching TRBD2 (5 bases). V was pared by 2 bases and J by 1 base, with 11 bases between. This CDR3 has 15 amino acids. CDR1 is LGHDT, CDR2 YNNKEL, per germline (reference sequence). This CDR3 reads CASSQSDAGQETQYF. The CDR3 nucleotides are TGTGCCAGCAGCCAAAGTGATGCGGGCCAAGAGACCCAGTACTTC.

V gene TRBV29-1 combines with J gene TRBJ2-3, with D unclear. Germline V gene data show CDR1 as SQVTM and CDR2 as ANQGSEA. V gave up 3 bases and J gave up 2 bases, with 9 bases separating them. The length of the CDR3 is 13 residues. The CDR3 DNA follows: TGCAGCGTTGACAGTTCAGACACAGATACGCAGTATTTT. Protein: CSVDSSDTDTQYF.

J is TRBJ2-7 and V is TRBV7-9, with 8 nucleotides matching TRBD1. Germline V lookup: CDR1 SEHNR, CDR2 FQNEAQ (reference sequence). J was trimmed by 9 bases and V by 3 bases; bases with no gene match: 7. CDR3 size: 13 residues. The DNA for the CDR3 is TGTGCCAGCAGCTTTGACAGGGGCATAGTGCAGTACTTC. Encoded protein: CASSFDRGIVQYF.

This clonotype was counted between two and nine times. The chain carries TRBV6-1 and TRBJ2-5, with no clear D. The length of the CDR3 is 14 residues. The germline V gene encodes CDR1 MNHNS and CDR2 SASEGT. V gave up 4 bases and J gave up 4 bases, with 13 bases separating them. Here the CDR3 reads CASSADAWGETQYF. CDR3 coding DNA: TGTGCCAGCAGTGCCGACGCTTGGGGAGAGACCCAGTACTTC.

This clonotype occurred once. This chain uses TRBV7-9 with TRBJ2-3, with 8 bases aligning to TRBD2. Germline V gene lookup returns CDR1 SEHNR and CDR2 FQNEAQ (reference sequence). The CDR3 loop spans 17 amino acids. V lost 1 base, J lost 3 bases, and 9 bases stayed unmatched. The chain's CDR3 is CASSLDRAGGRTDTQYF. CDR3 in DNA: TGTGCCAGCAGCTTAGACCGTGCGGGAGGTCGAACAGATACGCAGTATTTT. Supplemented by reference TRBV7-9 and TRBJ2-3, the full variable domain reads DTGVSQNPRHKITKRGQNVTFRCDPISEHNRLYWYRQTLGQGPEFLTYFQNEAQLEKSRLLSDRFSAERPKGSFSTLEIQRTEQGDSAMYLCASSLDRAGGRTDTQYFGPGTRLTVL.

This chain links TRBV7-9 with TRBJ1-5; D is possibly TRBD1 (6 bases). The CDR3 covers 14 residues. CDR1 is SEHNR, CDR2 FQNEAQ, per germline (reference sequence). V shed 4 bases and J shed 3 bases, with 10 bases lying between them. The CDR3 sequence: CASSYGTLNQPQHF. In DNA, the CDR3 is TGTGCCAGCAGCTACGGGACACTCAATCAGCCCCAGCATTTT.

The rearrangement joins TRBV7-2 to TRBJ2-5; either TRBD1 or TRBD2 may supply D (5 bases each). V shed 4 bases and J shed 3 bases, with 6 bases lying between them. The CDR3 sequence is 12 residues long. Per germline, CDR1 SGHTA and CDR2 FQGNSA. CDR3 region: CASSWGKETQYF. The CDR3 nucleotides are TGTGCCAGCAGCTGGGGGAAAGAGACCCAGTACTTC.